These T cell receptor beta chains were read from a single sample in a study of post-analysis software for immune sequencing data. TCRdb recomputed calls from the PCR reads with MiXCR, one row per CDR3 protein. Among about 400,000 distinct CDR3 sequences listed, around 37% were seen once. Sequenced sample: blood. Receptor source: a girl aged 5 to 17 with multiple sclerosis. Each CDR3 is given with its conserved first and last residue. A D gene is named only where the DNA matches it firmly. The size entry is marked missing in some rows and otherwise reads once, few, many or a size class.

>TRBV28|TRBD1|TRBJ2-1|few
TGTGCCAGCAGTCTACGAGGGACAGGGCAGCGGAATGAGCAGTTCTTC
CASSLRGTGQRNEQFF
>TRBV5-1|-|TRBJ2-7|many
TGCGCCAGCCGGGACAACTCCTACGAGCAGTACTTC
CASRDNSYEQYF
>TRBV29-1|-|TRBJ2-3|many
TGCAGCGTTCGCCAACAGGGTACACATACGCAGTATTTT
CSVRQQGTHTQYF
>TRBV7-2|-|TRBJ2-7|-
TGTGCCAGCAGCTTTTCAGATTGGCGGCCCTACGAGCAGTACTTC
CASSFSDWRPYEQYF
>TRBV20-1|-|TRBJ1-2|-
TGCAGTGCTAGAGATGGCAGTGAAGGAAGATATGGCTACACCTTC
CSARDGSEGRYGYTF
>TRBV7-2|-|TRBJ2-3|few
TGTGCCAGCAGCTTAAAAGGGCTACCCACAGATACGCAGTATTTT
CASSLKGLPTDTQYF
>TRBV20-1|-|TRBJ2-3|-
TGCAGTGCTATCCGCCCTAGCACAGATACGCAGTATTTT
CSAIRPSTDTQYF
>TRBV4-3|-|TRBJ2-1|-
TGCGCCAGCAGCCACATTGGCTCTAGCTCGGAGCAGTTCTTC
CASSHIGSSSEQFF
>TRBV7-2|-|TRBJ2-7|-
TGTGCCAGCAACCCCGAGCCCCCCTACGAGCAGTACTTC
CASNPEPPYEQYF
>TRBV5-4|-|TRBJ2-1|-
TGTGCCACCGGGGAGGGGGGGCCTCTCATGGAGCAGTTCTTC
CATGEGGPLMEQFF
>TRBV4-2|-|TRBJ2-1|-
TGTGCCAGCAGCCAAGACTCGGTGAGCAATGAGCAGTTCTTC
CASSQDSVSNEQFF
>TRBV29-1|-|TRBJ2-7|-
TGCAGCGTTGAAGACTCAACCCTTCCCACACAGGGCCACGAGCAGTACTTC
CSVEDSTLPTQGHEQYF
>TRBV7-9|TRBD1|TRBJ1-2|few
TGTGCCAGCCAAACCGACAGGGCGTACGGCTACACCTTC
CASQTDRAYGYTF
>TRBV12-3/TRBV12-4|-|TRBJ1-1|few
TGTGCCAGCAGTTTAATGAATCAGGAGAAAGCTTTCTTT
CASSLMNQEKAFF
>TRBV7-2|TRBD2|TRBJ2-3|many
TGTGCCAGCAGCCCAGGGACTAGCGGGGTAGATACGCAGTATTTT
CASSPGTSGVDTQYF
>TRBV20-1|TRBD1|TRBJ2-7|-
TGCAGTGCTAGAAAGACAGGGAAAAACGAGCAGTACTTC
CSARKTGKNEQYF
>TRBV20-1|TRBD1|TRBJ1-2|-
TGCAGTGTTCAACAGGGGACGAACTATGGCTACACCTTC
CSVQQGTNYGYTF
>TRBV7-9|-|TRBJ2-4|-
TGTGCCAGCAGCCTCACTTACAATGAGCAGTACTTC
CASSLTYNEQYF
>TRBV18|-|TRBJ1-6|-
TGTGCCAGCTCAACACAGGGAGTTGGCGGTTCACCCCCCCACTTT
CASSTQGVGGSPPHF
>TRBV3-1|TRBD1|TRBJ2-7|few
TGTGCCAGCAGCCTCCGGGGACAGGGAGTCGACGAGCAGTACTTC
CASSLRGQGVDEQYF
>TRBV20-1|TRBD1|TRBJ1-4|few
TGCAGTGCTGCGGACAGGCAGGACGAAAAACTGTTTTTT
CSAADRQDEKLFF
>TRBV7-9|TRBD2|TRBJ2-1|-
TGTGCCAGCAGCCCTCAGCGGGGGGTTTACAATGAGCAGTTCTTC
CASSPQRGVYNEQFF
>TRBV2|TRBD2|TRBJ2-7|few
TGTGCCAGCAGGCAGCGGGGGGCCCTCTACGAGCAGTACTTC
CASRQRGALYEQYF
>TRBV7-9|TRBD1|TRBJ2-7|-
TGTGCCAGCTTACCGACCGGGACAGGGGTAATCCACGAGCAGTACTTC
CASLPTGTGVIHEQYF
>TRBV9|-|TRBJ2-7|-
TGTGCCAGCAGCGCCGGGCCTACATTCAACGCCGACGAGCAGTACTTC
CASSAGPTFNADEQYF
>TRBV20-1|-|TRBJ2-1|many
TGCAGTGCTAGGGACTGGAGGGCCAGCTACAATGAGCAGTTCTTC
CSARDWRASYNEQFF
>TRBV7-2|-|TRBJ1-2|-
TGTGCCAGCACCCGAGGGGGGCGAAGTGGCTACACCTTC
CASTRGGRSGYTF